The clone carrying this TCR beta chain was seen a few times. Its cognate antigen is unknown. Trimming removed 0 bases from V and 0 bases from J, with 8 bases in between. The CDR3 runs to 15 residues. Germline assignment: CDR1 MGHRA and CDR2 YSYEKL. This entry belongs to a study of T cells in Graves' hyperthyroidism and ophthalmopathy. The wider study: The blood sample was taken at first diagnosis, before treatment began. Broader study findings: Researchers found most expanded thyroid clonotypes above 0.001 in blood as well.

From RNA transcripts, TCR beta CDR3 regions were amplified. During a first-round RT-PCR of the TCR CDR3, the HTBI primer set was used. One entry per CDR3 protein results from TCRdb running MiXCR on the multiplex PCR reads. The sample holds approximately 320,000 distinct CDR3 sequences, around a sixth seen once. Stable Graves' hyperthyroidism meant no ophthalmopathy progression within 18 months. The source is a young man with Graves' hyperthyroidism. V gene TRBV4-1 combines with J gene TRBJ1-1; maybe TRBD1 (5 bases). The sequenced sample was blood. CDR3 protein: CASSQEGTMNTEAFF. DNA for the CDR3: TGCGCCAGCAGCCAAGAAGGGACCATGAACACTGAAGCTTTCTTT.